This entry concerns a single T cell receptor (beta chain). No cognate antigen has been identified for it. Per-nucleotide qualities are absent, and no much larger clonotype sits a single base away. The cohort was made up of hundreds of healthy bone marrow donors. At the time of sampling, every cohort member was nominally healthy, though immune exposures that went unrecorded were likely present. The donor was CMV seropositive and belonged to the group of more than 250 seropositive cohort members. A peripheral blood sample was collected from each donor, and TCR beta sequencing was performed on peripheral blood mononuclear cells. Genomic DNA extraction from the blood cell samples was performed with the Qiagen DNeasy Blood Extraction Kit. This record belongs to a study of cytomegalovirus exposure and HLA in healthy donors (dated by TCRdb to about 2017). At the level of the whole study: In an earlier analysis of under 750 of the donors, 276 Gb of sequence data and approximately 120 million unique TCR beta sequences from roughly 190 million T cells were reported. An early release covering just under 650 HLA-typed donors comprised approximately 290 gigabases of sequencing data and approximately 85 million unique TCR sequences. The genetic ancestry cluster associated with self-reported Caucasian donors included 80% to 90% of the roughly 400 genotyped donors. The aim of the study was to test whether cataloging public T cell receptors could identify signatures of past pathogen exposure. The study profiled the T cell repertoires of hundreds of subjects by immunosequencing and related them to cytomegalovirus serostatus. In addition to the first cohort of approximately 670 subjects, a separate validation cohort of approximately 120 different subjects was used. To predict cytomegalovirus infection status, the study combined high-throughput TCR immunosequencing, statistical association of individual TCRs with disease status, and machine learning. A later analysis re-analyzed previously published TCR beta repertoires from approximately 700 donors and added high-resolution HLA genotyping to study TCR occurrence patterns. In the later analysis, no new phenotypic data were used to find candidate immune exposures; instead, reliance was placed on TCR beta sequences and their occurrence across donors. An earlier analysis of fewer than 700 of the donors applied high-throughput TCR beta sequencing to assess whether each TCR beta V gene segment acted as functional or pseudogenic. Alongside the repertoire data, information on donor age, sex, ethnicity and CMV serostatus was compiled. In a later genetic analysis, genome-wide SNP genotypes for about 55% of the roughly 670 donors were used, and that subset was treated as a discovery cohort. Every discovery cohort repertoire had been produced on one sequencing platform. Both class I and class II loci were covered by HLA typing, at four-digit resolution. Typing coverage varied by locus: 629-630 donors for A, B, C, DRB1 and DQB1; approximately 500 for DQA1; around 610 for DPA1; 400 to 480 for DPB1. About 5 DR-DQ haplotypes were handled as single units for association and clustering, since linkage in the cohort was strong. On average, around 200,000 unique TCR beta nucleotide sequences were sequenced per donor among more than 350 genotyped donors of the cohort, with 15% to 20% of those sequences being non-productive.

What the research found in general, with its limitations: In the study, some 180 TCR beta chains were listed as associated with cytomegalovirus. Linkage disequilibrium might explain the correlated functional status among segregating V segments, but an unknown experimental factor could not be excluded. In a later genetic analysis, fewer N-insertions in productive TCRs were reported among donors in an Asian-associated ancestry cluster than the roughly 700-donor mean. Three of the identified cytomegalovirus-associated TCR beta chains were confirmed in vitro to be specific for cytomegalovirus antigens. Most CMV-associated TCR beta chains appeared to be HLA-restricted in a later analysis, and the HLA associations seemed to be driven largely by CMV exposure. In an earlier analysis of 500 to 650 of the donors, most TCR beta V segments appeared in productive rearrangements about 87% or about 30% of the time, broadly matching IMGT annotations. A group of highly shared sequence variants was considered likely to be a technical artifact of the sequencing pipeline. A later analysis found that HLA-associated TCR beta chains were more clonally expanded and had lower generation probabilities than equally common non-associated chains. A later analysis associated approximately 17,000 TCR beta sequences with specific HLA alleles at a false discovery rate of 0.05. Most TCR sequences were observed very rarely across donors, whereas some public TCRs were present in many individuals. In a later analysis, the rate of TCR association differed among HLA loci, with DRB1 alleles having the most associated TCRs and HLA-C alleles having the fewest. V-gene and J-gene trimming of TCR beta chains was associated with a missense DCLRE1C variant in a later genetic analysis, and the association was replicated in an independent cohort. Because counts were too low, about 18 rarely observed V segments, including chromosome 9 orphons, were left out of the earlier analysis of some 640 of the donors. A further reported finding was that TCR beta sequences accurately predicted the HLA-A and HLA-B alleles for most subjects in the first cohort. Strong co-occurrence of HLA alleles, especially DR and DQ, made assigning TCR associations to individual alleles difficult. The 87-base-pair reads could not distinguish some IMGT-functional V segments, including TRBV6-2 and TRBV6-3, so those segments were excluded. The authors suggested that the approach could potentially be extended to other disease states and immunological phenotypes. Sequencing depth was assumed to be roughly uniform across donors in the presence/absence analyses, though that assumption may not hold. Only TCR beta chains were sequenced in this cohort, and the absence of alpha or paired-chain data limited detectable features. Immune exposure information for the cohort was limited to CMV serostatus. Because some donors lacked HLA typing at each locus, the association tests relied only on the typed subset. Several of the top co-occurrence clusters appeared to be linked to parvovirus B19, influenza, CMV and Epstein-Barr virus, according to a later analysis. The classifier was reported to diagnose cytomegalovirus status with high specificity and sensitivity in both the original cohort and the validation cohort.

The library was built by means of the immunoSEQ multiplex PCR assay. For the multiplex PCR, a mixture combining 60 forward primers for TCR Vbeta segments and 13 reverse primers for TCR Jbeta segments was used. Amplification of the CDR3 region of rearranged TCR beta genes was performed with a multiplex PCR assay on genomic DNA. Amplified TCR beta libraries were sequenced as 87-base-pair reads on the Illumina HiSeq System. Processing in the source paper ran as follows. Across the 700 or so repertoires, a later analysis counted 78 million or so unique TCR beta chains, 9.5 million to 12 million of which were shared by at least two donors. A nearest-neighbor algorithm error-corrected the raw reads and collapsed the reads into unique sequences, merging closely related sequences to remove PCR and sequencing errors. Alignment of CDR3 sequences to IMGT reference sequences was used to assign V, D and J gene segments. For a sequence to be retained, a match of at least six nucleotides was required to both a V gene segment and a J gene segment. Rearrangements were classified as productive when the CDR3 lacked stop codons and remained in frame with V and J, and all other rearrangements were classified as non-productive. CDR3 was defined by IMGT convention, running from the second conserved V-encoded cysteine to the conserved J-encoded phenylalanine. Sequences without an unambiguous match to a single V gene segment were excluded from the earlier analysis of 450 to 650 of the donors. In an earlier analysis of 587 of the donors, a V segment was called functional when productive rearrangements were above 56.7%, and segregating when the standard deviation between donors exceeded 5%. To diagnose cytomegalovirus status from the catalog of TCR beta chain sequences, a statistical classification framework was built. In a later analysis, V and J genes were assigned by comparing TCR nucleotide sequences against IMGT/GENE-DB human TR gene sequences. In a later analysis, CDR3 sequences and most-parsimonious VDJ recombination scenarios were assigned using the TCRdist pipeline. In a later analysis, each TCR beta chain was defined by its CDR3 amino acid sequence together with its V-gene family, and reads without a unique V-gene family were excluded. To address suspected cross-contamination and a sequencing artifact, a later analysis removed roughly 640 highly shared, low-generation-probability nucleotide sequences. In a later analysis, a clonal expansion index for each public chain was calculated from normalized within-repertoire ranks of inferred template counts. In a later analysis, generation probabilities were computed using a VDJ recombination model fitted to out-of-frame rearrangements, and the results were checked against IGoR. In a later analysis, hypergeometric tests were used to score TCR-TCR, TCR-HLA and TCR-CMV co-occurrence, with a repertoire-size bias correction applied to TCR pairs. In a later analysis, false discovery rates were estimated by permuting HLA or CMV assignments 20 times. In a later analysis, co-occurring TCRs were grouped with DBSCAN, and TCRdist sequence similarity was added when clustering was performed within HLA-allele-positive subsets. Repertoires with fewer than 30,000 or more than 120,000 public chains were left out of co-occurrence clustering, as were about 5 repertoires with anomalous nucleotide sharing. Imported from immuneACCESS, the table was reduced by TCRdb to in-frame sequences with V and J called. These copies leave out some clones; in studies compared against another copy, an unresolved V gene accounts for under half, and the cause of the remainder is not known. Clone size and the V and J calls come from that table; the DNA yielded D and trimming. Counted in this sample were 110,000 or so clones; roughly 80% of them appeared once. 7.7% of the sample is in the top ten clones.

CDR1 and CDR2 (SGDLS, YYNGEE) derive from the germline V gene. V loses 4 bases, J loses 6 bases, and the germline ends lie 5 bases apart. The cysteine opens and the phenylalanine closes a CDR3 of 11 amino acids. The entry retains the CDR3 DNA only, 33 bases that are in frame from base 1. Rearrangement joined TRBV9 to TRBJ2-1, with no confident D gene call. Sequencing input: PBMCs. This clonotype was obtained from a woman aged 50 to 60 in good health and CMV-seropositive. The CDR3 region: CASSTGNEQFF. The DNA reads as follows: TGTGCCAGCAGCACCGGCAATGAGCAGTTCTTC.